The subject of this entry is one T cell receptor beta chain. This CDR3 comprises 16 residues. Trimming removed 1 base from V and 6 bases from J; junction bases left unmatched: 9. Germline values: CDR1 SGHTA, CDR2 FQGNSA. TCRdb's copy holds only in-frame clones and misses some; the assay was immunoSEQ multiplex PCR. Of roughly 250,000 clones listed, 80% to 90% were seen once; the top ten hold around 0.87%. Participants, about 18 to 90 years old, spanned under 25 US areas. It was within 2 weeks before study entry that exposed participants met a COVID-19 case. The sample originates from a study of blood T cell repertoires in COVID-19.

The sample comprised PBMCs or T cells enriched from blood (not recorded which). The sequence came from a man over 45 who had been exposed to COVID-19. The chain has TRBV7-2 and TRBJ1-5, with 7 bases lining up with TRBD1. CDR3 nucleotide sequence: TGTGCCAGCAGCTTAGACTCAGGGGGTAGTTTTCAGCCCCAGCATTTT. Its protein product is CASSLDSGGSFQPQHF.